One and the same sample provided the 32 T cell receptor beta chains below, sequenced in a study of blood T cell repertoires in COVID-19. Sequenced by immunoSEQ multiplex PCR; TCRdb stores in-frame clones only, minus some. The sample lists more than 80,000 clones; 82% were seen once. The source material was peripheral blood. The receptors here all came from a man in his fifties with active or convalescent COVID-19.

J is TRBJ1-1 and V is TRBV28, with D unresolved. Germline CDR1 reads MDHEN; CDR2 reads SYDVKM. CDR3 length: 14 amino acids. V shed 2 bases and J shed 2 bases, with 9 bases lying between them. The chain's CDR3 is CASSLRGLNTEAFF. The CDR3 DNA is TGTGCCAGCAGTTTAAGAGGGCTCAACACTGAAGCTTTCTTT.

This chain connects TRBV7-2 to TRBJ1-5, with 7 bases fitting TRBD1. After removal of 4 bases from V and 8 bases from J, the junction contained 8 bases not matched to a gene. Germline-derived CDR1 and CDR2 are SGHTA and FQGNSA. The CDR3 extends over 14 amino acids. This CDR3 is CASSYPGRGEPQHF. In DNA form, the CDR3 reads TGTGCCAGCAGCTACCCGGGCAGGGGGGAGCCCCAGCATTTT.

The V and J genes are TRBV5-5 and TRBJ2-1; 11 bases are shared with TRBD2. J lost 4 bases, V lost 4 bases, and 19 bases had no gene match. The CDR3 loop spans 20 amino acids. CDR1 is SGHKS and CDR2 is YYEKEE in the germline V gene (reference sequence). The CDR3 region has the DNA TGTGCCAGCAGCCCATTCCGGTCTAGCGGGGGGCCGGGCTCATACAATGAGCAGTTCTTC. The encoded protein is CASSPFRSSGGPGSYNEQFF.

The chain uses TRBV24-1 and TRBJ1-3, with a weak D call TRBD1 (6 bases). The germline V gene has CDR1 KGHDR and CDR2 SFDVKD. The CDR3 length is 13 residues. The V gene lost 4 bases and the J gene lost 13 bases, with 16 bases spanning the gap. The CDR3 nucleotides are TGTGCCACCAGTGAACCCGGACAGCCCCGAATATATTTT. Residues: CATSEPGQPRIYF.

This clone was seen only once. The V gene is TRBV18, the J gene TRBJ1-4; 10 bases align to TRBD1. V lost 6 bases and J lost 8; bases outside the gene matches: 6. Germline assignment: CDR1 KGHSH and CDR2 LQKENI. CDR3 length: 14 residues. The CDR3: CASSIGTGDEKLFF. The CDR3 DNA is TGTGCCAGCTCTATCGGGACAGGGGACGAAAAACTGTTTTTT.

The chain recombines TRBV30 with TRBJ1-5; D unclear. Germline V gene data show CDR1 as GTSNPN and CDR2 as SVGIG (reference sequence). This CDR3 has 13 residues. Trimming left V 2 bases short and J 6 bases short, with 11 bases between. The CDR3 coding sequence is TGTGCCTGGAGTATACCTTCGGGTCAGCCCCAGCATTTT. This encodes CAWSIPSGQPQHF.

V usage is TRBV4-2 and J usage is TRBJ1-6; D unclear. V lost 0 bases, J lost 10 bases, and 10 bases lay in between. From germline, CDR1 is LGHNA and CDR2 YNFKEQ. The CDR3 is made up of 14 amino acids. The CDR3 reads CASSQDGQKSPLHF. CDR3 DNA: TGTGCCAGCAGCCAAGATGGGCAGAAATCACCCCTCCACTTT.

The rearrangement uses TRBV28 and TRBJ1-6; possible D gene TRBD1, 5 bases. This CDR3 is built from 16 residues. V was pared by 5 bases and J by 2 bases, with 13 bases between. In germline, CDR1 is MDHEN, CDR2 SYDVKM. CDR3 amino acids: CASSLGGGPYNSPLHF. The CDR3 DNA reads TGTGCCAGCAGTCTGGGGGGGGGACCCTATAATTCACCCCTCCACTTT.

The chain is built from TRBV7-6 and TRBJ2-1; 12 bases are a match to TRBD2. The CDR3 contains 19 residues. Per germline, CDR1 SGHVS and CDR2 FNYEAQ. J gave up 0 bases and V 5 bases, and 11 bases lay outside the gene matches. This CDR3 reads CASSLRTSGATSSYNEQFF. In DNA, the CDR3 is TGTGCCAGCAGCCTGCGGACTAGCGGGGCCACGAGCTCCTACAATGAGCAGTTCTTC.

V is TRBV19 and J is TRBJ1-5; 11 bases are shared with TRBD1. CDR3 length: 18 residues. The J segment lost 1 base and the V segment lost 7 bases, leaving 12 bases of the junction unmatched. CDR1 and CDR2 from the germline V gene are LNHDA and SQIVND (reference sequence). The CDR3 sequence: CASTPIWTGGISNQPQHF. CDR3 in DNA: TGTGCCAGTACCCCCATCTGGACAGGGGGCATAAGCAATCAGCCCCAGCATTTT.

The chain combines TRBV3-1 (or the pseudogene TRBV3-2) with TRBJ2-2; 8 nucleotides match TRBD2. CDR3 length: 16 amino acids. Germline assignment: CDR1 LGHDT and CDR2 YNNKEL (reference sequence). With V trimmed by 0 bases and J by 3 bases, 3 bases remained unmatched. The CDR3 region has the DNA TGTGCCAGCAGCCAAGATTCGGGGGGGTACACCGGGGAGCTGTTTTTT. Translation gives CASSQDSGGYTGELFF.

The chain recombines TRBV12-3 or TRBV12-4 with TRBJ1-4; D may be TRBD1 (6 bases). The CDR3 extends over 12 amino acids. V was cut by 10 bases and J by 7 bases, with 13 bases left in between. CDR3 in amino acids: CAIGSGVEKLFF. As DNA, the CDR3 is TGTGCCATCGGTTCAGGGGTTGAAAAACTGTTTTTT.

This clone is labeled medium-sized. The chain links TRBV28 to TRBJ1-3, with D perhaps matching TRBD1 (5 bases). Germline CDR1 reads MDHEN; CDR2 reads SYDVKM. V was trimmed by 3 bases and J by 0 bases, leaving 6 bases between them. The CDR3 is made up of 14 amino acids. CDR3: CASSFGGSGNTIYF. DNA for the CDR3: TGTGCCAGCAGTTTCGGGGGCTCTGGAAACACCATATATTTT.

This clone was seen a single time. The chain combines TRBV6-2 or TRBV6-3 with TRBJ2-1, with 7 bases identical to TRBD2. The CDR3 runs to 17 residues. CDR1 and CDR2 (germline): MNHEY, SVGEGT. V was pared by 2 bases and J by 0 bases, with 7 bases of the junction left unmatched. CDR3 amino acids: CASSYGSAGTSYNEQFF. The CDR3 nucleotides are TGTGCCAGCAGTTACGGGTCAGCGGGGACCTCCTACAATGAGCAGTTCTTC.

The CDR3 coding sequence is TGTGCCAGCAGCCCCTTGACAGGGGACGAGCAGTACTTC. Amino acids: CASSPLTGDEQYF. The rearrangement links TRBV16 to TRBJ2-7; 8 bases are a match to TRBD1. Germline lookup yields CDR1 KGHSY and CDR2 FQNENV. V shed 4 bases, J shed 5 bases, and the junction held 4 bases outside the gene matches. This CDR3 is 13 amino acids long.

V is TRBV5-1 and J is TRBJ2-6, with TRBD1 matching over 9 bases. Trimming took 4 bases from V and 2 from J; bases not matched to a gene: 10. This CDR3 comprises 18 residues. The germline V gene encodes CDR1 SGHRS and CDR2 YFSETQ. The CDR3 DNA reads as TGCGCCAGCAGCCCCATGGACAGGGGCAGAACTGGGGCCAACGTCCTGACTTTC. Its translation: CASSPMDRGRTGANVLTF.

This clone has only a few counts. J is TRBJ2-7 and V is TRBV12-3 or TRBV12-4; TRBD2 is a possible D gene (5 bases). The V end lost 3 bases, the J end lost 5 bases, and 8 bases lay between the germline ends. The CDR3 contains 12 residues. The CDR3 DNA reads as TGTGCCAGCAGTTTGTGGGAGAACGAGCAGTACTTC. Residues: CASSLWENEQYF.

V and J are TRBV18 and TRBJ1-4; no definite D call. V lost 3 bases and J lost 5, with 7 bases in between. Germline V CDR1 and CDR2: KGHSH, LQKENI. The CDR3 has 13 residues. CDR3 bases: TGTGCCAGCTCACCTCGCGGGAATGAAAAACTGTTTTTT. Encoded protein: CASSPRGNEKLFF.

The chain couples TRBV19 to TRBJ2-7, with D maybe TRBD2 (5 bases). CDR1 and CDR2 (germline): LNHDA, SQIVND (reference sequence). This CDR3 region has 15 residues. Trimming stripped 3 bases from V and 3 bases from J, with 15 bases between. CDR3 loop: CASSMRAGPRYEQYF. CDR3 in DNA: TGTGCCAGTAGTATGAGGGCAGGCCCCCGCTACGAGCAGTACTTC.

The V gene is TRBV3-1 (or the pseudogene TRBV3-2), the J gene TRBJ2-2, with 7 bases fitting TRBD1. The length of the CDR3 is 15 residues. Germline V lookup: CDR1 LGHDT, CDR2 YNNKEL (reference sequence). V dropped 4 bases and J dropped 6; count of bases not matched to a gene: 8. The CDR3 coding sequence is TGTGCCAGCAGCCGAGATGGGCAGGGGGCCGGGGAGCTGTTTTTT. Encoded protein: CASSRDGQGAGELFF.

This CDR3 reads CASSSLNLGGYTF. The CDR3 region has the DNA TGTGCCAGCAGTTCGTTAAATCTAGGAGGCTACACCTTC. The rearrangement links TRBV5-5 to TRBJ1-2; D not resolved. CDR3 size: 13 residues. Germline lookup yields CDR1 SGHKS and CDR2 YYEKEE (reference sequence). Trimming cost V 5 bases and J 8 bases, with 16 bases left between them.

A single count supports this clone. The rearrangement joins TRBV5-1 to TRBJ2-3; possible D gene TRBD1, 6 bases. This CDR3 contains 15 residues. Germline CDR1 SGHRS, CDR2 YFSETQ. V was cut by 2 bases and J by 2 bases, with 12 bases left in between. The CDR3 reads CASSLRTVPTDTQYF. The CDR3 DNA sequence: TGCGCCAGCAGCTTACGGACAGTCCCCACAGATACGCAGTATTTT.

V and J are TRBV15 and TRBJ1-4; TRBD1 might be the D (5 bases). The CDR3 sequence is 14 residues long. Germline assignment: CDR1 LNHNV and CDR2 YYDKDF (reference sequence). With 5 bases removed from V and 4 bases from J, the gap between germline ends came to 11 bases. CDR3 sequence: CATSGGGYNEKLFF. The CDR3 DNA reads as TGTGCCACCAGCGGGGGGGGATATAATGAAAAACTGTTTTTT.

This clone was recorded only once. This rearrangement joins TRBV5-8 to TRBJ2-2, with 11 positions matching TRBD2. The CDR3 sequence is 19 residues long. J gave up 3 bases and V 1 base, and 11 bases lay outside the gene matches. Germline values: CDR1 SGHTS, CDR2 YDEGEE. CDR3 protein: CASSLNFGSGGADTGELFF. CDR3 sequence (DNA): TGTGCCAGCAGCTTGAATTTTGGTAGCGGGGGGGCCGACACCGGGGAGCTGTTTTTT.

The chain recombines TRBV7-9 with TRBJ1-5; D is perhaps TRBD1 (5 bases). The CDR3 length is 14 residues. V lost 1 base, J lost 4 bases, and 8 bases lay in between. Germline assignment: CDR1 SEHNR and CDR2 FQNEAQ (reference sequence). The CDR3 reads CASSLVGGNQPQHF. The CDR3 coding sequence is TGTGCCAGCAGCTTAGTGGGGGGGAATCAGCCCCAGCATTTT.

In DNA form, the CDR3 reads TGTGCCATCAGTGACCGGACAGGGGAGTTTGAAAAACTGTTTTTT. This encodes CAISDRTGEFEKLFF. The chain recombines TRBV10-3 with TRBJ1-4; 9 positions match TRBD1. This CDR3 region has 15 residues. V shed 3 bases and J 7 bases; nucleotides not matched to a gene: 6. The germline gives CDR1 ENHRY, CDR2 SYGVKD.

This clone was seen more than once but under ten times. The gene calls are TRBV6-4 and TRBJ2-4; TRBD2 matches at 8 bases. The CDR3 spans 16 residues. The V and J ends lost 0 bases and 0 bases, in that order; junction bases with no gene match: 1. Germline values: CDR1 MRHNA, CDR2 SNTAGT. CDR3 loop: CASSDSGGGAKNIQYF. In DNA, the CDR3 is TGTGCCAGCAGTGACTCCGGGGGGGGAGCCAAAAACATTCAGTACTTC.

The genes are TRBV28 and TRBJ1-6; possibly TRBD1 for D (6 bases). The CDR3 contains 16 residues. From germline, CDR1 is MDHEN and CDR2 SYDVKM. The ends were cut back, 2 bases at V and 7 bases at J, with 15 bases in the middle. The CDR3 coding sequence is TGTGCCAGCAGTTTAAGAACAGGGTTAACGAATTCACCCCTCCACTTT. It yields the protein CASSLRTGLTNSPLHF.

V gene TRBV7-9 combines with J gene TRBJ2-5; weak D call: TRBD1 (6 bases). This CDR3 region has 15 residues. Germline values: CDR1 SEHNR, CDR2 FQNEAQ (reference sequence). V dropped 5 bases and J dropped 1 base, with 14 bases sitting between them. CDR3 region: CASSPSLGGQETQYF. The CDR3 DNA reads TGTGCCAGCAGCCCTTCATTAGGGGGCCAAGAGACCCAGTACTTC.

The chain couples TRBV24-1 to TRBJ2-1; no reliable D call. Trimming removed 7 bases at V and 5 bases at J, with 14 bases between. The CDR3 contains 14 residues. Germline V lookup: CDR1 KGHDR, CDR2 SFDVKD. CDR3: CATRTGPPNNEQFF. The CDR3 DNA reads TGTGCCACCAGAACTGGTCCTCCTAACAATGAGCAGTTCTTC.

The V gene is TRBV7-2, the J gene TRBJ2-3, with 7 bases that match TRBD1. With V trimmed by 5 bases and J by 3 bases, 8 bases remained unmatched. CDR3 size: 15 residues. Per germline, CDR1 SGHTA and CDR2 FQGNSA. The CDR3 loop is CASSLRNRGTDTQYF. CDR3 DNA sequence: TGTGCCAGCAGCCTACGAAACAGGGGAACAGATACGCAGTATTTT.

This chain connects TRBV29-1 to TRBJ2-3, with 9 nucleotides matching TRBD1. The germline CDR1 and CDR2 sequences are SQVTM and ANQGSEA. The ends lost 7 bases at V and 4 bases at J; junction bases unmatched: 15. The CDR3 runs to 16 residues. CDR3 amino acids: CSAVRGDRELADTQYF. CDR3 in DNA: TGCAGCGCTGTTCGGGGGGACAGGGAGTTGGCAGATACGCAGTATTTT.